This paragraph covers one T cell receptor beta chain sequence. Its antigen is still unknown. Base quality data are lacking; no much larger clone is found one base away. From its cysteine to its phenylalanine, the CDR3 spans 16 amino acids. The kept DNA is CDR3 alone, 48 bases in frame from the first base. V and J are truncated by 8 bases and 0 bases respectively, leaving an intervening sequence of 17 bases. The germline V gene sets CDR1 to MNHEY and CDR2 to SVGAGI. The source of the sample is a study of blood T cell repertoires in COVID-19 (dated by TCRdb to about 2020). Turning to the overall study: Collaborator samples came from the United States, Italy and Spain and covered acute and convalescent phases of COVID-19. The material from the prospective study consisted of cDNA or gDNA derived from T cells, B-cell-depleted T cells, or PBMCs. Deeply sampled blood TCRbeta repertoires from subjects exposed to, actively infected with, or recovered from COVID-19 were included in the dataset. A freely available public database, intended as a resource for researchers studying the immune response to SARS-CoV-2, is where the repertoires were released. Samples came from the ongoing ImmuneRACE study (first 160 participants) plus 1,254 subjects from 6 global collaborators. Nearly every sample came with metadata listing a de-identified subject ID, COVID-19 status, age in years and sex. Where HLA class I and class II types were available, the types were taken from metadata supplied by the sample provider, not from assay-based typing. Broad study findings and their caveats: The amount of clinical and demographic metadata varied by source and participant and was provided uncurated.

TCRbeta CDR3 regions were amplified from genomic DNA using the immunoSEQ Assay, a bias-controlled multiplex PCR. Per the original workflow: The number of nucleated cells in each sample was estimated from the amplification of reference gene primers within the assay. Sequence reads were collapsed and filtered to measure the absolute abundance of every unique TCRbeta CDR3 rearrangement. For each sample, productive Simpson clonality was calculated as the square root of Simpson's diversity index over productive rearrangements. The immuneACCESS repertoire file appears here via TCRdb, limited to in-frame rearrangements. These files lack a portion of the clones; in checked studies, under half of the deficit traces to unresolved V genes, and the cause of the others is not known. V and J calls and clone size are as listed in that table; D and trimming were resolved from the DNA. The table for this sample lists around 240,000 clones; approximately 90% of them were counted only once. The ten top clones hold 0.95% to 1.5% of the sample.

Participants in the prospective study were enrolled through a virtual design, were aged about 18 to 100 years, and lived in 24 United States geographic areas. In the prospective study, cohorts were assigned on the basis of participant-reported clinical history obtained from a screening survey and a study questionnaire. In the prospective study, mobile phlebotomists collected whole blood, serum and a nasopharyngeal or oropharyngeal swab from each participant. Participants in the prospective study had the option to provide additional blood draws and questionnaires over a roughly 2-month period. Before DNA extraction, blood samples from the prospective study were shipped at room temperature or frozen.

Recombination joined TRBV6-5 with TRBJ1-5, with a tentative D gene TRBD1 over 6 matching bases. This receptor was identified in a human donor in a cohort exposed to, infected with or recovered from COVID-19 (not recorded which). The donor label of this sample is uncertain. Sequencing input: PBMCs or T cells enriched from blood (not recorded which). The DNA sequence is TGTGCCAGCGGTTCGGGGGGCGACGATAGCAATCAGCCCCAGCATTTT. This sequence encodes CASGSGGDDSNQPQHF.